The next 23 T cell receptor beta chains were all read from a single sample in a study of T cells after yellow fever vaccination. MiXCR, run by TCRdb on the 5' RACE reads, gives a single entry per CDR3 protein. Among under 55,000 distinct CDR3 sequences listed, 6.8% were seen once. The input for sequencing was CD8+ T cells not binding an NS4B(214-222) dextramer, sorted from PBMCs, taken 45 days after the yellow fever booster vaccination. Receptors were obtained from a man in his thirties or forties who received the YFV17D yellow fever vaccine.

This clonotype was detected many times. V is TRBV7-9 and J is TRBJ2-7; the D is unclear. There are 14 residues in the CDR3. V was trimmed by 3 bases and J by 0 bases, leaving 9 bases between them. CDR1 is SEHNR, CDR2 FQNEAQ, per germline (reference sequence). The CDR3 bases are TGTGCCAGCAGCTTTGTCGGTAACTCCTACGAGCAGTACTTC. Protein: CASSFVGNSYEQYF.

There are a few counts of this clonotype. This chain joins TRBV20-1 and TRBJ2-7; D is unclear. There are 11 residues in the CDR3. Trimming left V 4 bases short and J 6 bases short, with 10 bases between. Germline CDR1 DFQATT, CDR2 SNEGSKA (reference sequence). CDR3 region: CSAKQAREQYF. In DNA form, the CDR3 reads TGCAGTGCTAAACAAGCTCGCGAGCAGTACTTC.

Many counts were recorded for this clonotype. DNA for the CDR3: TGTGCCAGCAGCCCAAAAAGCGGGGCAGAGTACAATGAGCAGTTCTTC. Amino acids: CASSPKSGAEYNEQFF. This sequence joins TRBV7-9 and TRBJ2-1, with TRBD2 identical over 7 bases. The CDR3 covers 16 residues. V was clipped by 5 bases and J by 4 bases; unmatched bases: 11. Germline V lookup: CDR1 SEHNR, CDR2 FQNEAQ (reference sequence).

Many counts were recorded for this clonotype. The chain is built from TRBV7-2 and TRBJ2-7; 12 positions agree with TRBD2. From germline, CDR1 is SGHTA and CDR2 FQGNSA. The CDR3 length is 16 residues. V dropped 3 bases and J dropped 3; count of bases not matched to a gene: 6. The CDR3 here is CASSFSSGRAFYEQYF. DNA for the CDR3: TGTGCCAGCAGCTTCTCTAGCGGGAGGGCCTTCTACGAGCAGTACTTC.

The chain couples TRBV5-1 to TRBJ2-2; the match to TRBD2 covers 11 bases. The V gene's germline CDR1 is SGHRS and CDR2 YFSETQ. This CDR3 comprises 15 residues. V was clipped by 4 bases and J by 11 bases; unmatched bases: 10. CDR3 DNA sequence: TGCGCCAGCAGCGTTAGACTAGCGGGGCATCCCGAGCTGTTTTTT. Amino acid sequence: CASSVRLAGHPELFF. Filled out from reference TRBV5-1 and TRBJ2-2, the complete variable domain reads KAGVTQTPRYLIKTRGQQVTLSCSPISGHRSVSWYQQTPGQGLQFLFEYFSETQRNKGNFPGRFSGRQFSNSRSEMNVSTLELGDSALYLCASSVRLAGHPELFFGEGSRLTVL.

On this clonotype: A much larger clone sits a single nucleotide away, making a read error possible. V gene TRBV29-1 combines with J gene TRBJ1-2; 11 nucleotides agree with TRBD1. CDR3 length equals 14 residues. From germline, CDR1 is SQVTM and CDR2 ANQGSEA. The CDR3 DNA sequence: TGCAGCGTTGGTTCGGGACAGGGGGGCTATAGCTACACCTTC. The encoded protein is CSVGSGQGGYSYTF.

This clonotype has at least ten counts. The genes are TRBV6-5 and TRBJ2-1; 12 nucleotides line up with TRBD1. Germline V lookup: CDR1 MNHEY, CDR2 SVGAGI. V lost 8 bases and J lost 8; bases outside the gene matches: 13. The CDR3 has 16 amino acids. CDR3 in DNA: TGTGCCAGCCACCCAGGGGGGGGACAGGGGGCCGATGAGCAGTTCTTC. Translating gives CASHPGGGQGADEQFF.

This clonotype was recorded many times. This chain connects TRBV9 to TRBJ2-1; D gene unclear. The CDR3 is 14 residues long. Trimming cost V 0 bases and J 7 bases, with 11 bases left between them. The germline gives CDR1 SGDLS, CDR2 YYNGEE. CDR3 sequence reads: CASSVAMAANEQFF. The CDR3 DNA is TGTGCCAGCAGCGTAGCTATGGCGGCAAATGAGCAGTTCTTC. Complete variable domain (other parts from reference TRBV9 and TRBJ2-1): DSGVTQTPKHLITATGQRVTLRCSPRSGDLSVYWYQQSLDQGLQFLIQYYNGEERAKGNILERFSAQQFPDLHSELNLSSLELGDSALYFCASSVAMAANEQFFGPGTRLTVL.

This clonotype was picked up many times. The chain joins TRBV29-1 to TRBJ2-5; D possibly corresponds to TRBD2 (5 bases). V was shortened by 5 bases and J by 3 bases, with 10 bases between the two germline ends. There are 12 residues in the CDR3. CDR1 and CDR2 (germline): SQVTM, ANQGSEA. The CDR3: CSVNGIEETQYF. Here the CDR3 DNA reads TGCAGCGTTAACGGGATTGAAGAGACCCAGTACTTC.

This clonotype was seen many times. The chain uses TRBV12-3 or TRBV12-4 and TRBJ2-7, with TRBD2 matching 9 bases. This CDR3 has 14 residues. The ends lost 7 bases at V and 4 bases at J; junction bases unmatched: 8. DNA of the CDR3: TGTGCCAGCACCGGTAGCGGGAGTCCTTACGAGCAGTACTTC. As protein: CASTGSGSPYEQYF.

Details on this clonotype: A much larger clone differs from this one at a single base, so this may be a read error. The chain has TRBV6-1 and TRBJ2-5; TRBD1 agrees at 11 bases. CDR3 length: 15 residues. Germline CDR1 and CDR2: MNHNS and SASEGT. The CDR3 DNA reads as TGTGCCAGCAGTGACTTGGACAGGGGGCAAGAGACCCGGTACTTC. Translation gives CASSDLDRGQETRYF.

This clonotype was counted at least ten times. The V gene is TRBV20-1, the J gene TRBJ2-7; 8 bases agree with TRBD1. The CDR3 spans 12 residues. Trimming took 3 bases from V and 6 from J; bases not matched to a gene: 4. CDR1 and CDR2 (germline): DFQATT, SNEGSKA (reference sequence). The CDR3 loop reads CSARDRESEQYF. As DNA, the CDR3 is TGCAGTGCTAGGGACAGGGAAAGCGAGCAGTACTTC.

In this sample, this clonotype turned up many times. This chain joins TRBV5-1 and TRBJ1-1, with a tentative D call TRBD1 (5 bases). This CDR3 contains 14 residues. CDR1 is SGHRS, CDR2 YFSETQ, per germline. V lost 0 bases and J lost 3, with 9 bases in between. The CDR3 here is CASSLAGGDTEAFF. The CDR3 DNA reads as TGCGCCAGCAGCTTGGCCGGGGGAGACACTGAAGCTTTCTTT.

Many counts were recorded for this clonotype. J is TRBJ2-7 and V is TRBV28; 7 bases match TRBD2. Germline CDR1 and CDR2: MDHEN and SYDVKM. The trim removed 3 bases at V and 0 bases at J, leaving 11 bases unmatched. This CDR3 region has 17 residues. This CDR3 is CASSFIATSASSYEQYF. CDR3 sequence (DNA): TGTGCCAGCAGTTTCATCGCAACTAGCGCCAGCTCCTACGAGCAGTACTTC. Combining the CDR3 with reference TRBV28 and TRBJ2-7 gives the whole variable domain DVKVTQSSRYLVKRTGEKVFLECVQDMDHENMFWYRQDPGLGLRLIYFSYDVKMKEKGDIPEGYSVSREKKERFSLILESASTNQTSMYLCASSFIATSASSYEQYFGPGTRLTVT.

This clonotype came up many times. The J gene is TRBJ2-3, the V gene TRBV27; 8 nucleotides align to TRBD2. The CDR3 sequence is 17 residues long. Germline CDR1 and CDR2: MNHEY and SMNVEV (reference sequence). After removal of 5 bases from V and 2 bases from J, the junction contained 12 bases not matched to a gene. DNA of the CDR3: TGTGCCAGCAGTCCCCTCCCGAAAGCGGGAGTCACAGATACGCAGTATTTT. It translates to CASSPLPKAGVTDTQYF.

In its sample, this clonotype was seen many times. V and J are TRBV7-2 and TRBJ2-4, with D perhaps TRBD2 (6 bases). V was clipped by 4 bases and J by 0 bases, with 13 bases between them. This CDR3 is built from 16 residues. CDR1 is SGHTA and CDR2 is FQGNSA in the germline V gene. The CDR3 region is CASSSGSYLAKNIQYF. DNA for the CDR3: TGTGCCAGCAGCTCCGGGAGTTACCTAGCCAAAAACATTCAGTACTTC.

This clonotype was counted many times. V is TRBV7-2 and J is TRBJ2-3; either TRBD1 or TRBD2 may fit D (6 bases each). Germline CDR1 reads SGHTA; CDR2 reads FQGNSA. CDR3 size: 16 residues. The germline V and J ends were trimmed by 8 bases and 1 base, with 19 bases remaining between them. CDR3 sequence: CASGARGLDGTDTQYF. Here the CDR3 DNA reads TGTGCCAGCGGAGCCCGGGGGCTAGATGGCACAGATACGCAGTATTTT. The entire variable domain, with the rest obtained from reference TRBV7-2 and TRBJ2-3, is as follows: GAGVSQSPSNKVTEKGKDVELRCDPISGHTALYWYRQSLGQGLEFLIYFQGNSAPDKSGLPSDRFSAERTGGSVSTLTIQRTQQEDSAVYLCASGARGLDGTDTQYFGPGTRLTVL.

To note about this clonotype: A much more abundant neighbour one base away suggests this may be a read error. The chain links TRBV4-3 to TRBJ2-3, with 9 positions matching TRBD2. This CDR3 spans 15 amino acids. The germline V gene encodes CDR1 LGHNA and CDR2 YSLEER. CDR3 in amino acids: CASSHGLASTDTRYF. CDR3 DNA: TGCGCCAGCAGCCACGGACTAGCGTCTACAGATACGCGGTATTTT.

This clonotype was counted many times. This rearrangement joins TRBV29-1 to TRBJ2-3; D not resolved. Looked up from germline, CDR1 is SQVTM and CDR2 is ANQGSEA. The CDR3 consists of 11 residues. V was pared by 6 bases and J by 3 bases, with 7 bases between. The CDR3 DNA reads TGCAGCGTACCCAAAACAGATACGCAGTATTTT. Residues: CSVPKTDTQYF.

In this sample, this clonotype turned up many times. This sequence joins TRBV10-3 and TRBJ2-7; D not resolved. CDR1 is ENHRY, CDR2 SYGVKD, per germline. The V gene lost 2 bases and the J gene lost 1 base, with 9 bases spanning the gap. The CDR3 is 14 amino acids. CDR3 in DNA: TGTGCCATCAGTGAGGTCGGACCATCCTACGAGCAGTACTTC. This encodes CAISEVGPSYEQYF.

This clonotype was seen at least ten times. The V and J genes are TRBV11-2 and TRBJ2-1; the match to TRBD2 covers 9 bases. The CDR3 runs 15 residues. Germline CDR1 and CDR2: SGHAT and FQNNGV. Trimming took 5 bases from V and 7 from J; bases not matched to a gene: 9. CDR3 coding DNA: TGTGCCAGCAGCCAGGGACTAGCTGTAGGGAATGAGCAGTTCTTC. This codes for CASSQGLAVGNEQFF.

As to this clonotype: With a much larger clone just one base away, this may be a read error. The J gene is TRBJ2-2, the V gene TRBV27; D is unclear. The length of the CDR3 is 17 residues. Trimming stripped 3 bases from V and 0 bases from J, with 14 bases between. CDR1 is MNHEY, CDR2 SMNVEV, per germline (reference sequence). In DNA form, the CDR3 reads TGTGCCAGCAGTTTCCTCGTAGAGGCCTCGAACACCGGGGAGCTGTTTTTT. Protein product: CASSFLVEASNTGELFF.

This clonotype was observed many times. CDR3 region: CSVASGGSSYEQYF. DNA of the CDR3: TGCAGCGTTGCTTCAGGAGGGAGCTCCTACGAGCAGTACTTC. This chain joins TRBV29-1 and TRBJ2-7; D might be TRBD2 (6 bases). Germline CDR1 reads SQVTM; CDR2 reads ANQGSEA. There are 14 residues in the CDR3. V lost 4 bases, J lost 0 bases, and 13 bases lay in between.